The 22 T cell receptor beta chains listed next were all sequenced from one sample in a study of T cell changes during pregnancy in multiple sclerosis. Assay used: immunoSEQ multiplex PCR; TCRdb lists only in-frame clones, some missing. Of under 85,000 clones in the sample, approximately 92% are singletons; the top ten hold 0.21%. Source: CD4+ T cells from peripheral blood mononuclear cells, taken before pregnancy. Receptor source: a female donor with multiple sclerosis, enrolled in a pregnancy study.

The CDR3 nucleotides are TGTGCCTGGGGGGGGAATTTGAACACTGAAGCTTTCTTT. Translation gives CAWGGNLNTEAFF. The chain carries TRBV30 and TRBJ1-1; TRBD1 is a possible D gene (5 bases). The V gene lost 5 bases and the J gene lost 0 bases, with 10 bases spanning the gap. This CDR3 contains 13 residues. CDR1 GTSNPN and CDR2 SVGIG come from the germline V gene (reference sequence).

DNA for the CDR3: TGTGCCTGGAGTCCAGACTCCGATCAGCCCCAGCATTTT. It specifies CAWSPDSDQPQHF. The J gene is TRBJ1-5, the V gene TRBV30; no definite D call. Germline-derived CDR1 and CDR2 are GTSNPN and SVGIG (reference sequence). The CDR3 runs 13 residues. The germline V and J ends were trimmed by 2 bases and 5 bases, with 10 bases remaining between them.

CDR3 sequence: CASSFSGATLDEQFF. Written as DNA, the CDR3 is TGTGCCAGCAGTTTTTCGGGAGCAACTCTCGATGAGCAGTTCTTC. The chain recombines TRBV27 with TRBJ2-1, with a possible D match to TRBD2 (6 bases). This CDR3 is built from 15 residues. Trimming removed 3 bases at V and 8 bases at J, with 17 bases between. Looked up from germline, CDR1 is MNHEY and CDR2 is SMNVEV (reference sequence).

CDR3 loop: CAISVGTSGGAETQYF. As DNA, the CDR3 is TGTGCCATCAGTGTCGGGACAAGCGGGGGGGCGGAGACCCAGTACTTC. This chain uses TRBV10-3 with TRBJ2-5; 10 bases agree with TRBD2. This CDR3 spans 16 amino acids. V lost 4 bases and J lost 5; bases outside the gene matches: 10. Germline CDR1 is ENHRY and CDR2 is SYGVKD.

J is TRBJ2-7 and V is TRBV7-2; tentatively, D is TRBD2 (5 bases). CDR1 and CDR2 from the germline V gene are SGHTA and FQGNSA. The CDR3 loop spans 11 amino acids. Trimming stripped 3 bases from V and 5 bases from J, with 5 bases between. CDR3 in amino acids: CASSLRDEQYF. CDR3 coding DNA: TGTGCCAGCAGCTTGAGGGACGAGCAGTACTTC.

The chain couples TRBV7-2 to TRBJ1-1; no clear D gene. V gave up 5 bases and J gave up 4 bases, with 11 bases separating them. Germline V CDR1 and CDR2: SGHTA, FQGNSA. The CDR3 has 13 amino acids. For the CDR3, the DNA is TGTGCCAGCAGCCCCGGGAGTAGCACTGAAGCTTTCTTT. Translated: CASSPGSSTEAFF. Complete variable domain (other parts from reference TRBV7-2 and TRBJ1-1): GAGVSQSPSNKVTEKGKDVELRCDPISGHTALYWYRQSLGQGLEFLIYFQGNSAPDKSGLPSDRFSAERTGGSVSTLTIQRTQQEDSAVYLCASSPGSSTEAFFGQGTRLTVV.

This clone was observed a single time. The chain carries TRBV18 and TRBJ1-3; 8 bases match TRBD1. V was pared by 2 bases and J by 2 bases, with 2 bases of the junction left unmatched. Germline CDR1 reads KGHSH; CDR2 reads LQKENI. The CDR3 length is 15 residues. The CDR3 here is CASSPLDRAGNTIYF. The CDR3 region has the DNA TGTGCCAGCTCACCATTGGACAGGGCTGGAAACACCATATATTTT.

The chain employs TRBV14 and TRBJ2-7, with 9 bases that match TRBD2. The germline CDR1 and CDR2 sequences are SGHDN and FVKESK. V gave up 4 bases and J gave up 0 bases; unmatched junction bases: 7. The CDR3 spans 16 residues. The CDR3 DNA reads TGTGCCAGCAGCCGCGGAGCAGCGGGGGGCTCCTACGAGCAGTACTTC. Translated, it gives CASSRGAAGGSYEQYF.

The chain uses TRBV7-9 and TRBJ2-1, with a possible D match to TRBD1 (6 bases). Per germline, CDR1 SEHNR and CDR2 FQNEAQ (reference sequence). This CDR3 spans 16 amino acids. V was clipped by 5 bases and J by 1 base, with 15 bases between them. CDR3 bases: TGTGCCAGCAGCAGAGCCTCCAGGGGTTCCTACAATGAGCAGTTCTTC. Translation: CASSRASRGSYNEQFF.

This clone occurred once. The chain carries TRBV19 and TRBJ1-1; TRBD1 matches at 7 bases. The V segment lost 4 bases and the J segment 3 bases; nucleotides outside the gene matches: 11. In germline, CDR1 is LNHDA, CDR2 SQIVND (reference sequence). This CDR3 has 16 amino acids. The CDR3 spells CASSTRMTGWDTEAFF. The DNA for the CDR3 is TGTGCCAGTAGTACCCGGATGACAGGGTGGGACACTGAAGCTTTCTTT. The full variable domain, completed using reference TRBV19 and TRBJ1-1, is DGGITQSPKYLFRKEGQNVTLSCEQNLNHDAMYWYRQDPGQGLRLIYYSQIVNDFQKGDIAEGYSVSREKKESFPLTVTSAQKNPTAFYLCASSTRMTGWDTEAFFGQGTRLTVV.

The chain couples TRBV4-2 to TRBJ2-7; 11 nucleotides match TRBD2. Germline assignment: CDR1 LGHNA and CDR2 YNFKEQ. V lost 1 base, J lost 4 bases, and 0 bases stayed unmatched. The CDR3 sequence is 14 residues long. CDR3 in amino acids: CASSQGLAGYEQYF. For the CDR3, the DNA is TGTGCCAGCAGCCAAGGACTAGCGGGATACGAGCAGTACTTC.

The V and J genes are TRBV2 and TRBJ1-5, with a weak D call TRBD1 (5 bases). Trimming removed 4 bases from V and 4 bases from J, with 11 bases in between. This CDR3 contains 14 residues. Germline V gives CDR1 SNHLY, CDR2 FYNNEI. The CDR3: CASSVLTANQPQHF. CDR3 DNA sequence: TGTGCCAGCAGTGTCCTGACAGCAAATCAGCCCCAGCATTTT. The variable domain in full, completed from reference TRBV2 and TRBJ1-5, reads EPEVTQTPSHQVTQMGQEVILRCVPISNHLYFYWYRQILGQKVEFLVSFYNNEISEKSEIFDDQFSVERPDGSNFTLKIRSTKLEDSAMYFCASSVLTANQPQHFGDGTRLSIL.

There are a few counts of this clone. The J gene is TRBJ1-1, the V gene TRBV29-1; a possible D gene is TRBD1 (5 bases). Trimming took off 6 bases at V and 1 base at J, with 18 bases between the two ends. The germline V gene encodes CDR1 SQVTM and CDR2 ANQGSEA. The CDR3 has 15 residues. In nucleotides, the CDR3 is TGCAGCGTATTTCTCGGGACTTACGCGAACACTGAAGCTTTCTTT. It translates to CSVFLGTYANTEAFF. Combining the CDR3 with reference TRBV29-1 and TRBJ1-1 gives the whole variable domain SAVISQKPSRDICQRGTSLTIQCQVDSQVTMMFWYRQQPGQSLTLIATANQGSEATYESGFVIDKFPISRPNLTFSTLTVSNMSPEDSSIYLCSVFLGTYANTEAFFGQGTRLTVV.

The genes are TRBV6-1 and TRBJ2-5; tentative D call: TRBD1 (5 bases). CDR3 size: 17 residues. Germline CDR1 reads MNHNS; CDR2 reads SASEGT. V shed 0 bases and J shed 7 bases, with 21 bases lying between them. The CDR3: CASSEAPGPAVRGTQYF. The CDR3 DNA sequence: TGTGCCAGCAGTGAAGCCCCAGGGCCGGCGGTAAGGGGGACCCAGTACTTC.

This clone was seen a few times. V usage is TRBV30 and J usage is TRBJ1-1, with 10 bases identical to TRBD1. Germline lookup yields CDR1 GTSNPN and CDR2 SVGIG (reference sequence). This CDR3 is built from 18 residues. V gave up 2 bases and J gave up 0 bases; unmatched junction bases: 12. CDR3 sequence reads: CAWSLNLRDRGMNTEAFF. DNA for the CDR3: TGTGCCTGGAGTCTGAACCTCCGGGACAGGGGCATGAACACTGAAGCTTTCTTT.

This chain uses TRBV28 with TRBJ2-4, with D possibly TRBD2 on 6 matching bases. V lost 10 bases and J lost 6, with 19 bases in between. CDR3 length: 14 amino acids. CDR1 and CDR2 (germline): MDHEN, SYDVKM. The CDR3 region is CATRGGVYPNIQYF. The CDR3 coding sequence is TGTGCCACCCGGGGCGGGGTGTACCCAAACATTCAGTACTTC.

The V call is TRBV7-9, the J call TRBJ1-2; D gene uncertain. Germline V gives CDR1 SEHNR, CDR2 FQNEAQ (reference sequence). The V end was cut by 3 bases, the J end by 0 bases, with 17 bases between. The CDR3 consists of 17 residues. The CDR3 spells CASSLGRGSPANYGYTF. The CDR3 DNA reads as TGTGCCAGCAGCTTGGGGAGAGGGTCCCCCGCTAACTATGGCTACACCTTC.

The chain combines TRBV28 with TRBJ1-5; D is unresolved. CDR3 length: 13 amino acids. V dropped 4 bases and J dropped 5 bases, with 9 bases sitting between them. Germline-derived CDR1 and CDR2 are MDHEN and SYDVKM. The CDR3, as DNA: TGTGCCAGCAGTTGGGCGGGATATCAGCCCCAGCATTTT. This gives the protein CASSWAGYQPQHF.

CDR3 amino acids: CASSNSNSPLHF. The CDR3 region has the DNA TGTGCCAGCAGTAACAGTAATTCACCCCTCCACTTT. The rearrangement uses TRBV27 and TRBJ1-6, with no clear D. Germline CDR1 reads MNHEY; CDR2 reads SMNVEV (reference sequence). V shed 5 bases and J shed 6 bases, with 5 bases lying between them. This CDR3 is built from 12 residues.

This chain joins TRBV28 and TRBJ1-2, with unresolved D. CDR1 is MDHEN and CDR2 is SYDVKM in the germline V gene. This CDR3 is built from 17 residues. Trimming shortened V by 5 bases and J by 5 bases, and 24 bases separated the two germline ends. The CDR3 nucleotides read TGTGCCAGCAGTCTACTAACATTCCGGGGAGATATATATGGCTACACCTTC. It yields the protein CASSLLTFRGDIYGYTF.

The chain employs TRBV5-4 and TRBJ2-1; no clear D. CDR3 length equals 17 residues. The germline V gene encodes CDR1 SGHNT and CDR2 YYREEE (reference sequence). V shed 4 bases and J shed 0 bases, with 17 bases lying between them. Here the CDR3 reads CASSLTAVLVSYNEQFF. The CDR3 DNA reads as TGTGCCAGCAGCCTGACTGCTGTGTTAGTCTCCTACAATGAGCAGTTCTTC.

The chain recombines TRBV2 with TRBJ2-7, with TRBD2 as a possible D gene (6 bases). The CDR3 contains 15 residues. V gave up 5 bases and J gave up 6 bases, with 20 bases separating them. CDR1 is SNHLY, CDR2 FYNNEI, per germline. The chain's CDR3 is CASSRGLTGWGEQYF. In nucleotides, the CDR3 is TGTGCCAGCAGTCGGGGACTGACGGGTTGGGGCGAGCAGTACTTC.